A selection of T cell receptor beta chains follows, all from one sample in a study of human T cells and chemical hapten exposure. Using its own MiXCR run on the RACE reads, TCRdb lists one record per CDR3 protein. The sample has under 200,000 distinct CDR3 sequences; almost 30% are singletons. The source material was whole blood, sampled in connection with sensitization to the hapten diphenylcyclopropenone (DPC). The origin of the receptors is a woman aged 25 to 39 with alopecia areata. Some clones in this sample may be carry-over from other donors' samples. CDR3s include the opening cysteine and the closing phenylalanine or tryptophan. Each record gives: J gene, V gene, D gene, clone size, CDR3 DNA, CDR3 protein. The D gene is left open where the match is weak. For some rows the clone size is stated as once, few or many, or as a class when expanded; others skip it.

TRBJ2-1,TRBV5-1,NA,few,TGCGCCAGCAGCACTTTAGCGGCATCCTACAATGAGCAGTTCTTC,CASSTLAASYNEQFF
TRBJ1-5,TRBV20-1,NA,NA,TGCAGTGCTAGGCCGGGATCGAGCAATCAGCCCCAGCATTTT,CSARPGSSNQPQHF
TRBJ2-1,TRBV15,TRBD2,NA,TGTGCCACCAGCACGGGACCGGGAGGGTTTGCCTACAATGAGCAGTTCTTC,CATSTGPGGFAYNEQFF
TRBJ2-5,TRBV29-1,NA,few,TGCAGCATGAGGCAGAACCAAGAGACCCAGTACTTC,CSMRQNQETQYF
TRBJ1-4,TRBV2,NA,NA,TGTGCCAGCAGTCCCCGGGGGTCCGAGGAAAAACTGTTTTTT,CASSPRGSEEKLFF
TRBJ1-2,TRBV28,NA,many,TGTGCCAGCAGTTTCGACTATGGCTACACCTTC,CASSFDYGYTF
TRBJ2-3,TRBV7-8,TRBD2,NA,TGTGCCAGCAGCCCACCACGGGGGGGGAGGACAGATACGCAGTATTTT,CASSPPRGGRTDTQYF
TRBJ2-4,TRBV29-1,NA,NA,TGCAGCGTTGGGATAGGGCTAGCCAAAAACATTCAGTACTTC,CSVGIGLAKNIQYF
TRBJ1-2,TRBV4-3,NA,once,TGCGCCAGCAGCCAAGACTTGGGGGGGGCGTTCGGCTACACCTTC,CASSQDLGGAFGYTF
TRBJ2-1,TRBV29-1,NA,many,TGCAGCGTTGTGGGGAATGAGCAGTTCTTC,CSVVGNEQFF
TRBJ1-2,TRBV28,NA,NA,TGTGCCAGCAGCCAGTCTGACTATGGCTACACCTTC,CASSQSDYGYTF
TRBJ1-1,TRBV9,TRBD1,few,TGTGCCAGCAGCGTAACAGGGGCAACTGAAGCTTTCTTT,CASSVTGATEAFF
TRBJ1-1,TRBV29-1,NA,NA,TGCAGCGTTGAAGGCTCTGGGCTGGGCCGACTAAACACTGAAGCTTTCTTT,CSVEGSGLGRLNTEAFF
TRBJ2-7,TRBV28,NA,NA,TGTGCCAGTGGAGTTAACTACGAGCAGTACTTC,CASGVNYEQYF
TRBJ2-2,TRBV12-3/TRBV12-4,NA,few,TGTGCCAGCAGTTTAATCACGGGGGAGCTGTTTTTT,CASSLITGELFF
TRBJ1-5,TRBV28,NA,few,TGTGCCAGCCTGACCGCGGGGTTCGATCAGCCCCAGCATTTT,CASLTAGFDQPQHF
TRBJ2-3,TRBV7-9,NA,NA,TGTGCCAGCAGCTCAGACAGGAGTAGCACAGATACGCAGTATTTT,CASSSDRSSTDTQYF
TRBJ1-4,TRBV28,TRBD1,NA,TGTGCCAGCAGGAACTTACAGGGGGCTGGGGAAAAACTGTTTTTT,CASRNLQGAGEKLFF
TRBJ1-1,TRBV6-2/TRBV6-3,NA,many,TGTGCCAGCAGTGGGTCACACCTCGACACTGAAGCTTTCTTT,CASSGSHLDTEAFF
TRBJ1-2,TRBV14,TRBD1,NA,TGTGCCAGCAGCCAAGAATGGCGGGACAGGGGGGGCTACACCTTC,CASSQEWRDRGGYTF
TRBJ1-1,TRBV28,TRBD1,NA,TGTGCCAGTCAGGGGGCTACACTGAACACTGAAGCTTTCTTT,CASQGATLNTEAFF
TRBJ2-5,TRBV19,NA,few,TGTGCCAGTAGTATCGGGACTTCACAAGAGACCCAGTACTTC,CASSIGTSQETQYF
TRBJ2-7,TRBV18,NA,few,TGTGCCAGCTCACCACCGGCAGGGCTAGCTTCCTACGAGCAGTACTTC,CASSPPAGLASYEQYF
TRBJ2-7,TRBV28,NA,few,TGTGCCAGCAGTTTAAGGGCTCCCTACGAGCAGTACTTC,CASSLRAPYEQYF
TRBJ2-2,TRBV5-5,NA,NA,TGTGCCAGCAGCCCCGTGGAGGGATTAGGGGCCGGGGAGCTGTTTTTT,CASSPVEGLGAGELFF
TRBJ1-2,TRBV28,NA,NA,TGTGCCAGCAGTTTGGGGCGACGGTATGGCTACACCTTC,CASSLGRRYGYTF
TRBJ1-2,TRBV28,NA,NA,TGTGCCAGCAGAATTTCCAGGGGTGACGGCTACACCTTC,CASRISRGDGYTF
TRBJ2-3,TRBV29-1,NA,NA,TGCAGCGCCGGACAGACCACAGATACGCAGTATTTT,CSAGQTTDTQYF
TRBJ1-1,TRBV29-1,TRBD1,NA,TGCAGCATCCGGGACAGTAGAAGCACTGAAGCTTTCTTT,CSIRDSRSTEAFF
TRBJ2-4,TRBV20-1,NA,few,TGCAGTGCTAGAGATCGACTAAGTGGCCCGGCCAAAAACATTCAGTACTTC,CSARDRLSGPAKNIQYF
TRBJ2-7,TRBV7-2,NA,NA,TGTGCCAGCAGCTTAGCGACTGCAGCCTACGAGCAGTACTTC,CASSLATAAYEQYF
TRBJ1-1,TRBV10-1,NA,NA,TGCGCCAGCAGTGAGTGGGAAGGCACTGAAGCTTTCTTT,CASSEWEGTEAFF
TRBJ1-1,TRBV7-8,NA,few,TGTGCCAGCTTTATCGGGGGGTGGAACACTGAAGCTTTCTTT,CASFIGGWNTEAFF
TRBJ1-1,TRBV25-1,NA,NA,TGTGCCAGCAATTCCAGGGTAAACACTGAAGCTTTCTTT,CASNSRVNTEAFF
TRBJ2-5,TRBV5-1,NA,NA,TGCGCCAGCAGCTTGGCGTCGACTAGTCAAGAGACCCAGTACTTC,CASSLASTSQETQYF
TRBJ1-3,TRBV15,NA,NA,TGTGCCACCAGCAGAGATCTTCAGGCCTCTGGAAACACCATATATTTT,CATSRDLQASGNTIYF
TRBJ2-1,TRBV3-1,TRBD2,NA,TGTGCCAGCAGCCAAGATAGGTCTCGCGGGAGGGGAAATGAGCAGTTCTTC,CASSQDRSRGRGNEQFF
TRBJ1-5,TRBV5-1,NA,NA,TGCGCCAGCAGCTTGGCCCCGGAAGGCAATCAGCCCCAGCATTTT,CASSLAPEGNQPQHF
TRBJ1-1,TRBV9,NA,NA,TGTGCCAGCAGCCCCTCCGTCCAACGGGGCACTGAAGCTTTCTTT,CASSPSVQRGTEAFF
TRBJ2-1,TRBV29-1,NA,NA,TGCAGCGTTGAAGGACTAGGGGGACACAATGAGCAGTTCTTC,CSVEGLGGHNEQFF
TRBJ2-3,TRBV7-6,TRBD2,NA,TGTGCCAGCAGCCCCCGGGGGGGACTAGCGGGGGCCACAGATACGCAGTATTTT,CASSPRGGLAGATDTQYF
TRBJ2-2,TRBV5-1,NA,few,TGCGCCAGCAGCCCAGACGTAGCGAACACCGGGGAGCTGTTTTTT,CASSPDVANTGELFF
TRBJ2-6,TRBV11-1,NA,few,TGTGCCAGCAGCCTAAACGGGGGCTCTGGGGCCAACGTCCTGACTTTC,CASSLNGGSGANVLTF
TRBJ2-7,TRBV20-1,NA,NA,TGCAGTGCTAGATTTCCAGGGGGAGGGAGGGAGCAGTACTTC,CSARFPGGGREQYF
TRBJ1-5,TRBV30,TRBD1,few,TGTGCCTGGAGTGACAGGGGAAATCAGCCCCAGCATTTT,CAWSDRGNQPQHF
TRBJ1-5,TRBV28,NA,NA,TGTGCCAGCGGGGGGGGTGGAGGCAATCAGCCCCAGCATTTT,CASGGGGGNQPQHF
TRBJ1-1,TRBV18,NA,few,TGTGCCAGCTCCCCACAGGAAAACACTGAAGCTTTCTTT,CASSPQENTEAFF
TRBJ2-7,TRBV7-2,NA,NA,TGTGCCAGCAGCCCGGACTGGCTAGGCGAGCAGTACTTC,CASSPDWLGEQYF
TRBJ1-1,TRBV29-1,NA,few,TGCAGCGCCGGGGGGGGTTGGACTGAAGCTTTCTTT,CSAGGGWTEAFF
TRBJ2-3,TRBV29-1,TRBD1,NA,TGCAGCGTTGATCTGGGGACAGGAAGCACAGATACGCAGTATTTT,CSVDLGTGSTDTQYF
TRBJ1-1,TRBV9,TRBD1,NA,TGTGCCAGCAGCGTGCAGACAGGGGGGACTGAAGCTTTCTTT,CASSVQTGGTEAFF
TRBJ2-7,TRBV29-1,TRBD2,few,TGCAGCGTGGGTCCTTCTAGCGGCCCCTACGAGCAGTACTTC,CSVGPSSGPYEQYF